This TCR beta chain appears in the sequencing data of a study of vaccination effects on CD4 cells after COVID-19 (dated 2022 in TCRdb). Broadly, across the study: To identify antigen-specific CD4+ T cell clonotypes by their expansion, the ViraFEST assay first stimulated PBMC with viral peptide pools and then applied TCR sequencing. A total of 10 COVID-19 convalescent patients and several SARS-CoV-2-naive healthy vaccine recipients were included in the full study. SARS-CoV-2 spike-specific CD4+ TCR repertoires were compared before and after mRNA vaccination in COVID-19 convalescent patients and in infection-naive vaccine recipients. Post-vaccine samples across the study were collected a median of 72 days after the second dose, with a range of 14 to 241. A few million PBMC per well were cultured in IMDM with about 4.5% human AB serum, roughly 10 IU/ml IL-2 and gentamicin, plus 10 ug/ml peptides. Cultures from other donors in the study were sequenced using the Oncomine TCR Beta short-read assay on an Illumina iSeq 100.

The CDR3, cysteine through phenylalanine, is 15 amino acids long. Just the 45-base CDR3 DNA is kept, in frame starting at base 1. Deletion took 0 bases off V and 3 bases off J, with a span of 9 bases between the germline ends. From the germline V gene (reference sequence), CDR1 is GTSNPN and CDR2 is SVGIG. As to this clone: No cognate antigen has been identified for it. No much larger clonotype is one base removed from it; base qualities were not supplied.

To prepare the library, the immunoSEQ multiplex PCR assay was applied. DNA from the cultured and isolated CD4+ T cells underwent TCR beta CDR3 sequencing. On the authors' methods: The analysis removed non-productive TCR sequences, trimmed reads to the CDR3 region, and retained only CDR3s that were 7 or more amino acids long. Antigen-specific clonotypes were identified using the MANAFEST web app by comparison of expansion in peptide wells against reference cultures. To count as positive, a clone had to show expansion at FDR<0.05 compared with the reference and with all other wells, an odds ratio above 5, and a frequency above 0.1% in two replicate wells. A clonotype was defined as cross-reactive if the clonotype was significantly expanded both in SARS-CoV-2 spike wells and in at least one common cold coronavirus spike condition. CDR3 similarity was assessed by Levenshtein distance using the stringdist R package, and unrooted trees were constructed with ape in R 3.6.1. As stored in TCRdb, this immuneACCESS dataset retains in-frame rearrangements with V and J assigned. A fraction of the clones does not appear; measured against another copy, unresolved V genes explain less than half of the discrepancy, and the remainder lacks a known reason. Clonal size and the V and J genes are those of that table, whereas D and trimming came from the DNA. The table for this sample lists fewer than 60,000 clones; approximately 80% of them were counted only once. Together, the top ten hold 4.3% of the sample.

After 10 days of culture, CD4+ T cells were isolated with the EasySep CD4+ T cell isolation kit. Two doses of either the BNT162b2 or the mRNA-1273 mRNA SARS-CoV-2 vaccine were administered to participants. The absence of prior SARS-CoV-2 infection in healthy vaccine recipients was confirmed by negative nucleocapsid antibodies before and after vaccination. Half of the culture medium was replaced with fresh IL-2-containing medium on days 3 and 7. Unless noted otherwise, every peptide stimulation condition was cultured in triplicate wells. PBMC were separated from whole blood using Ficoll-Paque Plus gradient centrifugation and were then either cryopreserved at -140C or used fresh. The QIAamp micro DNA kit was used to extract genomic DNA from the cultured CD4+ T cells. Points the paper makes about the study in general: Among healthy vaccine recipients, nearly all vaccine-induced clones were SARS-CoV-2 mono-reactive, and only 1 of 255 was cross-reactive with common cold coronaviruses. Only a small number of convalescent patients were included, and no early post-infection timepoints were available, which limited the study. Marked clonal contraction was observed in both infection-induced and vaccine-induced clones at late post-vaccination timepoints, consistent with waning T cell responses.

The TCR sequence derives from a human donor who received a COVID-19 vaccine. The sample in question was CD4+ T cells from PBMCs cultured without peptide, obtained after COVID-19 vaccination. The rearrangement joined TRBV30 to TRBJ2-6; too little of a D gene remains to name it. The DNA reads TGTGCCTGGAGTGTAGGTCACAATGGGGCCAACGTCCTGACTTTC. This is translated as CAWSVGHNGANVLTF.